These 7 T cell receptor beta chains share one sample of origin, sequenced in a study of blood T cell repertoires in COVID-19. Generated by immunoSEQ multiplex PCR, the TCRdb table keeps only in-frame clones and is missing some. The repertoire consists of 270,000 or so clones, with roughly four fifths occurring once and the leading ten covering around a tenth. Sequencing was done on a sample of peripheral blood. The source is a woman in her forties or fifties who had recovered from COVID-19.

Many counts were recorded for this clone. The V and J genes are TRBV7-8 and TRBJ1-1; D uncertain. The CDR3 is 14 amino acids. CDR1 SGHVS and CDR2 FQNEAQ come from the germline V gene. Trimming cost V 7 bases and J 6 bases, with 18 bases left between them. The CDR3 here is CASTPSEAFSEAFF. The DNA of the CDR3 is TGTGCCAGCACCCCATCCGAGGCGTTCTCTGAAGCTTTCTTT. The whole variable domain, filled in from reference TRBV7-8 and TRBJ1-1, reads GAGVSQSPRYKVAKRGQDVALRCDPISGHVSLFWYQQALGQGPEFLTYFQNEAQLDKSGLPSDRFFAERPEGSVSTLKIQRTQQEDSAVYLCASTPSEAFSEAFFGQGTRLTVV.

The rearrangement joins TRBV4-2 to TRBJ1-4; 11 positions agree with TRBD1. CDR1 is LGHNA, CDR2 YNFKEQ, per germline. The CDR3 consists of 14 residues. V lost 0 bases and J lost 10; bases outside the gene matches: 1. The CDR3 loop is CASSQEDRGRKLFF. CDR3 in DNA: TGTGCCAGCAGCCAAGAGGACAGGGGGCGAAAACTGTTTTTT.

The chain links TRBV7-2 to TRBJ2-2; 10 bases map to TRBD2. The germline V gene has CDR1 SGHTA and CDR2 FQGNSA. The V gene end was trimmed by 2 bases and the J gene end by 3 bases; junction bases not matched to a gene: 3. The CDR3 runs 16 residues. The CDR3 DNA follows: TGTGCCAGCAGCTTACGGCTAGCGGGGGACACCGGGGAGCTGTTTTTT. Its protein is CASSLRLAGDTGELFF.

The chain has TRBV7-2 and TRBJ2-2, with 9 bases lining up with TRBD2. Germline V gene sequence: CDR1 SGHTA, CDR2 FQGNSA. The length of the CDR3 is 16 residues. Losses at the gene ends were 1 base for V and 4 bases for J; bases not matched to a gene: 4. The CDR3 DNA follows: TGTGCCAGCAGCTTAGTTGCGGGGGGGCGCACCGGGGAGCTGTTTTTT. Translation: CASSLVAGGRTGELFF. The variable domain in full, with the rest retrieved from reference TRBV7-2 and TRBJ2-2, is GAGVSQSPSNKVTEKGKDVELRCDPISGHTALYWYRQSLGQGLEFLIYFQGNSAPDKSGLPSDRFSAERTGGSVSTLTIQRTQQEDSAVYLCASSLVAGGRTGELFFGEGSRLTVL.

This clone was observed once. The V call is TRBV7-2, the J call TRBJ2-1; 8 nucleotides match TRBD2. CDR3 length: 14 amino acids. The ends lost 7 bases at V and 5 bases at J; junction bases unmatched: 7. CDR1 and CDR2 from the germline V gene are SGHTA and FQGNSA. CDR3 coding DNA: TGTGCCAGCACCCGTCGGGAGGGCCACAATGAGCAGTTCTTC. This encodes CASTRREGHNEQFF.

The CDR3, as DNA: TGTGCCAGCAGTTTAGCCGGAGAAAGCGGAAACACCATATATTTT. Its translation is CASSLAGESGNTIYF. V and J are TRBV5-4 and TRBJ1-3; D remains ambiguous. The germline CDR1 and CDR2 sequences are SGHNT and YYREEE (reference sequence). The V gene lost 5 bases and the J gene lost 4 bases, with 16 bases spanning the gap. The CDR3 loop spans 15 amino acids.

As DNA, the CDR3 is TGTGCCAGCAGTCAACTAGGCAGGGGGGAAGAATACTTC. The encoded protein is CASSQLGRGEEYF. J is TRBJ2-7 and V is TRBV6-5, with D possibly matching TRBD1 (7 bases). Between the trimmed V and J ends, which lost 5 bases and 13 bases, there was a span of 21 bases. Germline V gene sequence: CDR1 MNHEY, CDR2 SVGAGI. This CDR3 is 13 amino acids long.